This T cell receptor beta chain stems from a study of T-cell reconstitution after alpha-beta-depleted transplantation in children. Unique molecular identifiers tagged the TCRbeta library. In TCRdb, the PCR reads were re-called with MiXCR into one record per CDR3 protein. Here the sample spans approximately 93,000 distinct CDR3 sequences, approximately 8.4% being singletons. Germline-derived CDR1 and CDR2 are DFQATT and SNEGSKA (reference sequence). J lost 1 base, V lost 6 bases, and 6 bases had no gene match. The CDR3 consists of 16 residues. This clonotype was seen ten or more times. The chain joins TRBV20-1 to TRBJ2-5, with 15 bases fitting TRBD2. Sequenced here: PBMCs from the stem cell graft donor, sampled from the stem cell graft. The TCR sequence derives from a human donor who donated a stem cell graft to a child with congenital amegakaryocytic thrombocytopenia. CDR3 region: CSANGLAGGTQETQYF. The CDR3 DNA sequence: TGCAGTGCCAATGGACTAGCGGGGGGGACCCAAGAGACCCAGTACTTC.